These T cell receptor beta chains were read from a single sample in a study of blood T cell repertoires in COVID-19. Profiling relied on immunoSEQ multiplex PCR, and the TCRdb table lists in-frame clones only, not all of them. The sample consists of around 280,000 clones, around 85% of them appearing once. Sequencing was performed on peripheral blood. The source is a woman aged 25 to 45 who had recovered from COVID-19. CDR3s include the opening cysteine and the closing phenylalanine or tryptophan. The D gene is left open where the match is weak. Size values are once, few and many counts, or a class for expanded clones, and some rows have none.

d_gene | abundance | j_gene | v_gene | CDR3aa | CDR3nt
NA | NA | TRBJ1-2 | TRBV28 | CASSFPGDVVLPYGYTF | TGTGCCAGCAGTTTCCCAGGGGATGTGGTACTCCCTTATGGCTACACCTTC
TRBD2 | NA | TRBJ2-1 | TRBV27 | CASRVQREGLEQFF | TGTGCCAGCAGGGTCCAGCGGGAGGGCCTGGAGCAGTTCTTC
TRBD1 | NA | TRBJ2-3 | TRBV27 | CASSWDRAGTDTQYF | TGTGCCAGCAGTTGGGACAGGGCGGGCACAGATACGCAGTATTTT
TRBD1 | NA | TRBJ2-1 | TRBV4-3 | CASSQDRGTGFYNEQFF | TGCGCCAGCAGCCAAGATCGGGGGACAGGCTTCTACAATGAGCAGTTCTTC
NA | NA | TRBJ1-5 | TRBV19 | CASNTGLGQPQHF | TGTGCCAGTAATACAGGTCTTGGGCAGCCCCAGCATTTT
NA | NA | TRBJ1-2 | TRBV2 | CASSPSSHTF | TGTGCCAGCAGTCCCAGTTCCCACACCTTC
NA | NA | TRBJ2-2 | TRBV5-4 | CASSAPQAGELFF | TGTGCCAGCAGCGCCCCCCAGGCCGGGGAGCTGTTTTTT
TRBD1 | NA | TRBJ1-3 | TRBV11-2 | CASSYRGGGNTIYF | TGTGCCAGCAGCTACAGGGGTGGAGGAAACACCATATATTTT
TRBD1 | few | TRBJ1-6 | TRBV5-1 | CASSEDGTVMSPLHF | TGCGCCAGCAGCGAAGATGGGACAGTTATGTCACCCCTCCACTTT
TRBD1 | NA | TRBJ2-7 | TRBV5-4 | CASSAGTGKYEQYF | TGTGCCAGCAGCGCCGGGACAGGGAAATACGAGCAGTACTTC
NA | once | TRBJ2-1 | TRBV6-5 | CASSYGGEHNEQFF | TGTGCCAGCAGTTACGGAGGGGAACACAATGAGCAGTTCTTC
TRBD1 | NA | TRBJ2-7 | TRBV11-2 | CASSLDLRQGSWEQYF | TGTGCCAGCAGCTTAGATCTGAGACAGGGCTCTTGGGAGCAGTACTTC
TRBD1 | NA | TRBJ1-5 | TRBV18 | CASSPPGQTIYQPQHF | TGTGCCAGCTCCCCGCCGGGACAGACGATTTATCAGCCCCAGCATTTT
TRBD1 | NA | TRBJ2-5 | TRBV3-1/TRBV3-2 | CASSQGWGQQETQYF | TGTGCCAGCAGCCAAGGTTGGGGACAGCAAGAGACCCAGTACTTC
NA | NA | TRBJ2-3 | TRBV7-7 | CASSLGGGLTDTQYF | TGTGCTAGCAGCCTTGGCGGGGGCCTCACAGATACGCAGTATTTT
NA | once | TRBJ1-5 | TRBV7-2 | CASSPRTGRPGQPQHF | TGTGCCAGCAGCCCCCGAACGGGGAGGCCTGGTCAGCCCCAGCATTTT
TRBD1 | NA | TRBJ2-2 | TRBV5-4 | CASSTGQTNTGELFF | TGTGCCAGCAGCACGGGACAGACCAACACCGGGGAGCTGTTTTTT
TRBD2 | NA | TRBJ2-7 | TRBV19 | CASSITSSGSYEQYF | TGTGCCAGTAGTATTACTTCTAGCGGATCCTACGAGCAGTACTTC
TRBD1 | NA | TRBJ2-1 | TRBV19 | CASSLQDRGEQFF | TGTGCCAGTAGTTTACAGGACAGGGGGGAGCAGTTCTTC
NA | once | TRBJ1-1 | TRBV12-3/TRBV12-4 | CASSPRLTEAFF | TGTGCCAGCAGTCCCCGTCTCACTGAAGCTTTCTTT
TRBD2 | NA | TRBJ2-2 | TRBV6-5 | CASSSTSGRGGELFF | TGTGCCAGCAGTTCGACTAGCGGGAGAGGCGGGGAGCTGTTTTTT
TRBD2 | NA | TRBJ2-2 | TRBV5-1 | CASSITSGEAGELFF | TGCGCCAGCAGTATCACTAGCGGGGAGGCCGGGGAGCTGTTTTTT
NA | NA | TRBJ2-1 | TRBV3-1/TRBV3-2 | CASSQVVGGGANEQFF | TGTGCCAGCAGCCAAGTTGTGGGAGGGGGGGCCAATGAGCAGTTCTTC
NA | NA | TRBJ2-2 | TRBV19 | CASSSKAGTGELFF | TGTGCCAGTAGTTCAAAGGCAGGCACCGGGGAGCTGTTTTTT
TRBD1 | once | TRBJ2-7 | TRBV7-9 | CASSSPGTGGSYEQYF | TGTGCCAGCAGCTCGCCCGGGACAGGGGGCTCCTACGAGCAGTACTTC
TRBD1 | NA | TRBJ2-5 | TRBV4-3 | CASSQEFGQATYQETQYF | TGCGCCAGCAGCCAGGAGTTTGGACAGGCAACGTACCAAGAGACCCAGTACTTC
TRBD1 | NA | TRBJ2-7 | TRBV19 | CATAIRDSHYEQYF | TGTGCCACAGCCATCCGGGACAGCCACTACGAGCAGTACTTC
TRBD1 | NA | TRBJ1-1 | TRBV30 | CAWNRDRASKAFF | TGTGCCTGGAATAGGGACAGGGCTTCGAAAGCTTTCTTT
NA | NA | TRBJ1-2 | TRBV18 | CASSPDSGKGYTF | TGTGCCAGCTCACCCGACAGTGGAAAAGGCTACACCTTC
TRBD1 | NA | TRBJ1-1 | TRBV12-3/TRBV12-4 | CASSRRQGKAFF | TGTGCCAGCAGCCGCCGACAGGGGAAGGCTTTCTTT